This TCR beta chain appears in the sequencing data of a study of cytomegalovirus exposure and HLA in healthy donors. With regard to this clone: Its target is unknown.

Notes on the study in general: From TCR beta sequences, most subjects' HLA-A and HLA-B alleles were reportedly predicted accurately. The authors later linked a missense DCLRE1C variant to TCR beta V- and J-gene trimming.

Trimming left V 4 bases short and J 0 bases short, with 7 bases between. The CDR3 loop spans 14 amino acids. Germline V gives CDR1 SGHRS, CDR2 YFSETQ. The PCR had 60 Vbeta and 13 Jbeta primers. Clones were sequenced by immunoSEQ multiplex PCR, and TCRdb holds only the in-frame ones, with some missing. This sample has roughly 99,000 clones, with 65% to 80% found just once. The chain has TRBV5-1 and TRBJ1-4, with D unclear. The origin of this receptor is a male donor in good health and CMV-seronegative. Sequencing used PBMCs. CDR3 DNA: TGCGCCAGCAGCCTCATAGCAACTAATGAAAAACTGTTTTTT. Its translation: CASSLIATNEKLFF.